The clone carrying this T cell receptor (beta chain) was counted at least ten times. Its antigen is undetermined. The data belong to a study of Graves' ophthalmopathy and Graves' hyperthyroidism. Study-level points and caveats: As the model predicted ophthalmopathy progression, it achieved a sensitivity of just over 70% and a specificity of about 72%.

As the template, RNA transcripts were used to amplify TCR beta CDR3 regions. Second-round multiplex PCR came after first-round RT-PCR with HTBI primers. TCRdb re-derived calls from the multiplex PCR reads in MiXCR, one entry per CDR3 protein. The data show about 420,000 distinct CDR3 sequences, approximately 21% seen once. The CDR3 totals 15 residues. Trimming cost V 5 bases and J 6 bases, with 19 bases left between them. Germline loops: CDR1 MDHEN, CDR2 SYDVKM. Among the hyperthyroidism patients, all were newly diagnosed, aged 18 to 65, with under 2 months' duration. What was sequenced was peripheral blood. This TCR was sampled from a woman aged 18-30 years with stable Graves' hyperthyroidism. This rearrangement joins TRBV28 to TRBJ2-5; weak D call: TRBD2 (6 bases). CDR3 loop: CASSPRTGVMKTQYF. The CDR3, as DNA: TGTGCCAGCAGTCCACGGACGGGGGTTATGAAGACCCAGTACTTC.